The 21 T cell receptor beta chains below come from one sample, sequenced in a study of blood T cells in healthy people across ages. With a J-beta primer mix and a sample-barcoded 5' primer, a second PCR ran roughly 7 to 11 cycles. TCRdb fed the 5' RACE reads into MiXCR, producing one record per CDR3 protein. The sample comprises about 1 million distinct CDR3 sequences, under 55% of which are singletons, and approximately 17% rests with the top ten. Sequencing was done on a sample of blood. The receptors come from a woman aged 55-69 years in good health.

CDR3 coding DNA: TGTGCCATCAGTGGGACAGACAATAACTATGGCTACACCTTC. Its protein product is CAISGTDNNYGYTF. The chain couples TRBV10-3 to TRBJ1-2; tentative D call: TRBD1 (6 bases). Per germline, CDR1 ENHRY and CDR2 SYGVKD. V shed 4 bases and J shed 1 base, with 10 bases lying between them. This CDR3 is built from 14 residues.

The chain couples TRBV19 to TRBJ1-5, with TRBD1 as a possible D gene (6 bases). Germline CDR1 reads LNHDA; CDR2 reads SQIVND (reference sequence). CDR3 length: 14 amino acids. Trimming removed 3 bases from V and 3 bases from J, with 9 bases in between. CDR3 amino acids: CASSMTGANQPQHF. The CDR3 bases are TGTGCCAGTAGTATGACAGGAGCCAATCAGCCCCAGCATTTT.

The chain is built from TRBV24-1 and TRBJ2-3, with 10 bases fitting TRBD2. CDR3 size: 15 residues. With V trimmed by 4 bases and J by 7 bases, 7 bases remained unmatched. In germline, CDR1 is KGHDR, CDR2 SFDVKD. The CDR3 sequence: CATSEVAGGLNTQYF. In nucleotides, the CDR3 is TGTGCCACCAGTGAGGTAGCGGGAGGATTGAATACGCAGTATTTT.

There are a few counts of this clonotype. The chain uses TRBV29-1 and TRBJ2-3; the match to TRBD2 covers 9 bases. V trimming: 4 bases; J trimming: 3 bases; junction bases outside the gene matches: 5. The germline gives CDR1 SQVTM, CDR2 ANQGSEA. This CDR3 spans 14 amino acids. The chain's CDR3 is CSVVILAGTDTQYF. CDR3 bases: TGCAGCGTTGTGATACTAGCGGGTACAGATACGCAGTATTTT.

Many counts were recorded for this clonotype. The chain is built from TRBV13 and TRBJ2-7; D is unclear. CDR1 PRHDT and CDR2 FYEKMQ come from the germline V gene (reference sequence). V gave up 4 bases and J gave up 2 bases, with 12 bases separating them. The CDR3 totals 14 residues. The CDR3 DNA reads as TGTGCCAGCAGCTCGCGACTGGTCCCCTACGAGCAGTACTTC. Amino acid sequence: CASSSRLVPYEQYF.

In this sample, this clonotype turned up a few times. The J gene is TRBJ2-3, the V gene TRBV15; no clear D gene. The V gene lost 4 bases and the J gene lost 5 bases, with 7 bases spanning the gap. Germline CDR1 LNHNV, CDR2 YYDKDF (reference sequence). This CDR3 is built from 12 residues. The CDR3 protein is CATSTLEDTQYF. In nucleotides, the CDR3 is TGTGCCACCAGCACCCTGGAAGATACGCAGTATTTT.

This clonotype was counted between two and nine times. V and J are TRBV5-1 and TRBJ2-7, with D unresolved. The J call is uncertain, as TRBJ2-5 better fits the DNA end. The CDR3 contains 15 residues. In germline, CDR1 is SGHRS, CDR2 YFSETQ. The CDR3 spells CASSLAVGLLGTQYF. CDR3 DNA: TGCGCCAGCAGCTTGGCCGTTGGCCTACTCGGGACCCAGTACTTC.

This clonotype was seen only a few times. At one boundary the junction diverges from the germline segment, which might be a read error. CDR3 nucleotides: TGTGCCAGCAGTACTAGCGGCCTTAGCACGGATACGCAGTATTTT. Amino acids: CASSTSGLSTDTQYF. This chain links TRBV2 with TRBJ2-3; 8 bases are shared with TRBD2. Germline V gives CDR1 SNHLY, CDR2 FYNNEI. The length of the CDR3 is 15 residues. The whole variable domain, remainder taken from reference TRBV2 and TRBJ2-3, is EPEVTQTPSHQVTQMGQEVILRCVPISNHLYFYWYRQILGQKVEFLVSFYNNEISEKSEIFDDQFSVERPDGSNFTLKIRSTKLEDSAMYFCASSTSGLSTDTQYFGPGTRLTVL.

The V call is TRBV20-1, the J call TRBJ2-1; D uncertain. Trimming cost V 4 bases and J 6 bases, with 10 bases left between them. Germline V gives CDR1 DFQATT, CDR2 SNEGSKA (reference sequence). The CDR3 spans 12 residues. CDR3: CSATVSVNEQFF. In DNA form, the CDR3 reads TGCAGTGCTACCGTGTCCGTCAATGAGCAGTTCTTC.

The chain carries TRBV20-1 and TRBJ2-1; D may match TRBD1 or TRBD2 (5 bases each). The CDR3 extends over 18 amino acids. CDR1 is DFQATT and CDR2 is SNEGSKA in the germline V gene (reference sequence). The V end was cut by 1 base, the J end by 0 bases, with 19 bases between. As DNA, the CDR3 is TGCAGTGCTAGAGGTTCCGTGGGACGGTCAAGCTCCTACAATGAGCAGTTCTTC. This encodes CSARGSVGRSSSYNEQFF.

J is TRBJ1-5 and V is TRBV20-1; D perhaps matches TRBD1 (5 bases). The CDR3 runs 15 residues. Per germline, CDR1 DFQATT and CDR2 SNEGSKA (reference sequence). Trimming pared 3 bases from V and 5 bases from J, leaving 17 bases between. The DNA of the CDR3 is TGCAGTGCTAGGCCTAGAGGGACCGGATATCAGCCCCAGCATTTT. Translated, it gives CSARPRGTGYQPQHF.

There are a few counts of this clonotype. This chain uses TRBV10-3 with TRBJ2-7; 9 bases match TRBD1. The CDR3 extends over 15 amino acids. Trimming took 2 bases from V and 3 from J; bases not matched to a gene: 5. Germline V gene lookup returns CDR1 ENHRY and CDR2 SYGVKD. Here the CDR3 reads CAISEPGQGDYEQYF. CDR3 sequence (DNA): TGTGCCATCAGTGAGCCGGGACAGGGTGACTACGAGCAGTACTTC.

This clonotype was detected a few times. The V and J genes are TRBV29-1 and TRBJ2-4, with 8 bases lining up with TRBD2. The CDR3 extends over 14 amino acids. Germline trimming cut 2 bases from V and 8 bases from J; bases unmatched to any gene: 8. Germline V lookup: CDR1 SQVTM, CDR2 ANQGSEA. CDR3 DNA: TGCAGCGTTGAACTAGCGGGTGGCGTTGACATTCAGTACTTC. Translating gives CSVELAGGVDIQYF.

The genes are TRBV18 and TRBJ2-5; 11 bases map to TRBD2. Trimming removed 2 bases from V and 4 bases from J; junction bases left unmatched: 9. The length of the CDR3 is 17 residues. Germline V gene data show CDR1 as KGHSH and CDR2 as LQKENI. CDR3 sequence reads: CASSPTPTSGSTETQYF. The CDR3 nucleotides read TGTGCCAGCTCACCAACCCCTACTAGCGGGAGCACAGAGACCCAGTACTTC.

The sample holds a few counts of this clonotype. The CDR3 loop reads CSARSGLAGYEQFF. The CDR3 DNA reads TGCAGTGCTAGATCGGGACTAGCGGGCTATGAGCAGTTCTTC. J is TRBJ2-1 and V is TRBV20-1, with TRBD2 identical over 12 bases. In germline, CDR1 is DFQATT, CDR2 SNEGSKA (reference sequence). There are 14 residues in the CDR3. With 2 bases clipped from V and 8 bases from J, the junction kept 4 bases outside the gene matches.

This chain links TRBV7-9 with TRBJ1-1; D is perhaps TRBD1 (6 bases). Germline V gene data show CDR1 as SEHNR and CDR2 as FQNEAQ (reference sequence). V lost 4 bases, J lost 5 bases, and 14 bases lay in between. The CDR3 is made up of 14 amino acids. The CDR3 loop is CASSSKGGSTEAFF. The CDR3 region has the DNA TGTGCCAGCAGCTCAAAGGGGGGTTCGACTGAAGCTTTCTTT.

The chain combines TRBV12-3 or TRBV12-4 with TRBJ2-7, with TRBD2 matching 7 bases. V shed 5 bases and J 7 bases; nucleotides not matched to a gene: 11. The CDR3 spans 14 residues. CDR3 DNA: TGTGCCAGCAGTCGGGGAGGGCGTGGAAATGAGCAGTACTTC. Translated: CASSRGGRGNEQYF.

In its sample, this clonotype was seen once. This chain uses TRBV15 with TRBJ2-4; D is tentatively TRBD1 or TRBD2 (6 bases each). V was clipped by 0 bases and J by 13 bases, with 22 bases between them. The germline V gene encodes CDR1 LNHNV and CDR2 YYDKDF (reference sequence). The CDR3 consists of 16 residues. CDR3 amino acids: CATSREGGWRDEEQYF. CDR3 nucleotides: TGTGCCACCAGCAGAGAAGGGGGGTGGCGGGATGAAGAGCAGTACTTC.

To note about this clonotype: At one of its ends the junction is not consistent with the germline gene, which may arise from a read error. This rearrangement joins TRBV20-1 to TRBJ2-1; TRBD1 is a possible D gene (7 bases). CDR1 DFQATT and CDR2 SNEGSKA come from the germline V gene (reference sequence). This CDR3 has 16 amino acids. CDR3 in amino acids: CSVQGGPWSDYNKQFF. The CDR3 DNA reads TGCAGTGTTCAGGGGGGACCCTGGTCCGACTACAATAAGCAGTTCTTC.

This clonotype was seen a few times. The rearrangement uses TRBV11-2 and TRBJ1-5, with D unclear. The length of the CDR3 is 15 residues. V gave up 0 bases and J gave up 0 bases, with 6 bases separating them. Germline V gene data show CDR1 as SGHAT and CDR2 as FQNNGV. The CDR3 sequence: CASSLDAYSNQPQHF. In DNA form, the CDR3 reads TGTGCCAGCAGCTTAGACGCGTATAGCAATCAGCCCCAGCATTTT.

Comments on this clonotype: Its ends do not fully match the called genes, so a read error is possible. The rearrangement joins TRBV7-6 to TRBJ2-5; D is uncertain. Per germline, CDR1 SGHVS and CDR2 FNYEAQ. This CDR3 contains 15 residues. The CDR3 loop reads CVSRAYPQVEETQYF. CDR3 DNA sequence: TGTGTCAGCAGAGCTTATCCCCAGGTGGAAGAGACCCAGTACTTC.